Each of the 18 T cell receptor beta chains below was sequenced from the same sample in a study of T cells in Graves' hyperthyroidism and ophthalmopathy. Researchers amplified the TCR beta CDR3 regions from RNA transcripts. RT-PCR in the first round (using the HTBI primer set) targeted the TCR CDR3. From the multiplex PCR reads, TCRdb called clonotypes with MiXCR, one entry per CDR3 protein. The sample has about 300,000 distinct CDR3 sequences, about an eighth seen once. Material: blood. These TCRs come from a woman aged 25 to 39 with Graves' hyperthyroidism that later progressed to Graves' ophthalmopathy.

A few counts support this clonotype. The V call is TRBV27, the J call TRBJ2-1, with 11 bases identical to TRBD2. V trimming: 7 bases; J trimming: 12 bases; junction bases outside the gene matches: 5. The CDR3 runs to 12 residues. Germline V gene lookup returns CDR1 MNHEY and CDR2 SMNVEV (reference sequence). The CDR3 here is CASKGLADGQFF. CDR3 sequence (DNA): TGTGCCAGCAAGGGACTAGCGGACGGGCAGTTCTTC.

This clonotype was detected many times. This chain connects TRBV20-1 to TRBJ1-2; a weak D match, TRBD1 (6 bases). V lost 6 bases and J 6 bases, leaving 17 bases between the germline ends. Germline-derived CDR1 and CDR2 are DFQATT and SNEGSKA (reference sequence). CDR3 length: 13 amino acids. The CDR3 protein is CSAIPGESDGYTF. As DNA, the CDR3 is TGCAGTGCAATTCCAGGGGAATCGGATGGCTACACCTTC.

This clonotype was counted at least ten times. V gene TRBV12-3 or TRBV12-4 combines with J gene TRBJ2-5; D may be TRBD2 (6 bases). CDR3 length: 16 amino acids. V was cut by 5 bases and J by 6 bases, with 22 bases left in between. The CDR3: CASSHAGGERMKTQYF. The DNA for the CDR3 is TGTGCCAGCAGTCACGCCGGAGGGGAACGTATGAAGACCCAGTACTTC.

The CDR3 loop reads CASSQMAPGFGGNTIYF. The DNA for the CDR3 is TGCGCCAGCAGCCAGATGGCGCCGGGGTTTGGTGGAAACACCATATATTTT. The chain is built from TRBV4-3 and TRBJ1-3; no firm D call. Trimming removed 3 bases at V and 3 bases at J, with 18 bases between. The CDR3 runs to 17 residues. CDR1 and CDR2 from the germline V gene are LGHNA and YSLEER.

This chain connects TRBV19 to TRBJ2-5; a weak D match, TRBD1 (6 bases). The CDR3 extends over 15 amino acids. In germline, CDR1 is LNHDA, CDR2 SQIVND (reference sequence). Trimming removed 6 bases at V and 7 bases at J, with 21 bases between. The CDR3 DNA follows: TGTGCCAGTAGGACCCAGGGGTCCGAGACGGGGACCCAGTACTTC. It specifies CASRTQGSETGTQYF. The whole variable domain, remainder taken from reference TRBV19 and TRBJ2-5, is DGGITQSPKYLFRKEGQNVTLSCEQNLNHDAMYWYRQDPGQGLRLIYYSQIVNDFQKGDIAEGYSVSREKKESFPLTVTSAQKNPTAFYLCASRTQGSETGTQYFGPGTRLLVL.

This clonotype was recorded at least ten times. CDR3 protein: CASSQRGSADTQYF. CDR3 DNA sequence: TGTGCCAGCAGCCAGCGGGGGAGTGCAGATACGCAGTATTTT. The chain has TRBV5-8 and TRBJ2-3; 8 bases are shared with TRBD2. The CDR3 has 14 amino acids. Per the germline V gene, CDR1 is SGHTS and CDR2 is YDEGEE. The ends lost 4 bases at V and 4 bases at J; junction bases unmatched: 5.

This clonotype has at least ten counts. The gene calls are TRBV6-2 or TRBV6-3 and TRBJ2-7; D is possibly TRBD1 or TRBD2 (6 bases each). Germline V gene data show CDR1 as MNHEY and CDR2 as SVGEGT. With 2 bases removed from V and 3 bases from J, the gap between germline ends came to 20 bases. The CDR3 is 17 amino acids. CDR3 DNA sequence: TGTGCCAGCAGTTACCCTCTCTCCCGGGGGCGGCACTACGAGCAGTACTTC. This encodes CASSYPLSRGRHYEQYF.

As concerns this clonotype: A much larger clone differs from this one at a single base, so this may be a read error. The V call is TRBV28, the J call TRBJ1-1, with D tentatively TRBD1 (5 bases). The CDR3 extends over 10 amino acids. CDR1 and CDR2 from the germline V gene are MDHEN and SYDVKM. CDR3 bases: TGTGCCACCCAGGACACTGAAGCTCTCTTT. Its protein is CATQDTEALF. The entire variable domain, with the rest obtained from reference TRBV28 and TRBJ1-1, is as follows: DVKVTQSSRYLVKRTGEKVFLECVQDMDHENMFWYRQDPGLGLRLIYFSYDVKMKEKGDIPEGYSVSREKKERFSLILESASTNQTSMYLCATQDTEALFGQGTRLTVV.

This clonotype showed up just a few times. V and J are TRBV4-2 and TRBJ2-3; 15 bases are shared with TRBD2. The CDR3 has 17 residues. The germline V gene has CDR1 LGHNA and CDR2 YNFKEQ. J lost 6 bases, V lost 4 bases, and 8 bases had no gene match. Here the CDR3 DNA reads TGTGCCAGCAGCCCTCGAAGGACTAGCGGGGGGGAGGATACGCAGTATTTT. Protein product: CASSPRRTSGGEDTQYF.

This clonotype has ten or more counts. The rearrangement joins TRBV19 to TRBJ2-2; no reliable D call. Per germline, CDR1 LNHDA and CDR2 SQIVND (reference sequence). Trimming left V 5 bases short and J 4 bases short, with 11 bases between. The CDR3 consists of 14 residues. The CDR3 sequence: CASSSQAVTGELFF. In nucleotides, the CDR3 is TGTGCCAGTAGTTCGCAGGCGGTCACCGGGGAGCTGTTTTTT.

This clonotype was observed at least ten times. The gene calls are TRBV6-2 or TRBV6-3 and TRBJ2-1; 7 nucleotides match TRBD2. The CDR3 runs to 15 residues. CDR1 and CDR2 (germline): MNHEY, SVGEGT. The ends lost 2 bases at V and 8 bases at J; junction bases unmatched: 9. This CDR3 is CASSYGGGRADEQFF. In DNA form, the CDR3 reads TGTGCCAGCAGTTACGGAGGCGGGAGAGCTGATGAGCAGTTCTTC.

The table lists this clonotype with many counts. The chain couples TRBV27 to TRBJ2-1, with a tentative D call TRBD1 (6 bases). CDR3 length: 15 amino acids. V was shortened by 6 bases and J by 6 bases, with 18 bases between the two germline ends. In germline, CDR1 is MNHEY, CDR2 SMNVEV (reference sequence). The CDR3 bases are TGTGCCAGCAGCCACCCCGGGGACACTGGCAATGAGCAGTTCTTC. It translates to CASSHPGDTGNEQFF.

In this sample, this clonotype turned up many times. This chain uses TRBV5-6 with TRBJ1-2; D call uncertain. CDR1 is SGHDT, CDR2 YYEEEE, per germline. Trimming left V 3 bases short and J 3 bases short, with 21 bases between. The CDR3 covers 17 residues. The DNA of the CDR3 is TGTGCCAGCAGCTCATGGATCTGGGGTGGAATAGACTATGGCTACACCTTC. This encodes CASSSWIWGGIDYGYTF.

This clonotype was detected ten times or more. The CDR3 nucleotides read TGTGCCAGCAGTTCTCCAGCGGCTCAAGAGACCCAGTACTTC. Translated: CASSSPAAQETQYF. The chain links TRBV6-5 to TRBJ2-5; perhaps TRBD2 as D (5 bases). Germline V gives CDR1 MNHEY, CDR2 SVGAGI. The CDR3 sequence is 14 residues long. The V end was cut by 4 bases, the J end by 2 bases, with 11 bases between.

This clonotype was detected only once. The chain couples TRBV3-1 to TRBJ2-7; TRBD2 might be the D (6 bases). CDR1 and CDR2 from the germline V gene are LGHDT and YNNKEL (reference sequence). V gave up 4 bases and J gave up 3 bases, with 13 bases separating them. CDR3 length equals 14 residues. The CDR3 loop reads CASSPGGVDYEQYF. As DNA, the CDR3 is TGTGCCAGCAGCCCAGGAGGGGTCGACTACGAGCAGTACTTC.

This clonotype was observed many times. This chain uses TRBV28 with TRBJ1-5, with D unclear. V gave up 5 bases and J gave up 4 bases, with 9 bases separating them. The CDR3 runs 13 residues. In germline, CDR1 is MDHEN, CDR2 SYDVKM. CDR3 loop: CASSPLRNQPQHF. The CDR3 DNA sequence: TGTGCCAGCAGTCCTCTCAGAAATCAGCCCCAGCATTTT.

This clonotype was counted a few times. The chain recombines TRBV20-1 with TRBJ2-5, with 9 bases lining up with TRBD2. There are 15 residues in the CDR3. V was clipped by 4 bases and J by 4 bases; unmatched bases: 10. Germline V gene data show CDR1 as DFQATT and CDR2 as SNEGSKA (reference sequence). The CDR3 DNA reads TGCAGTGCTATAACACTAGCGGGCAGGGTAGAGACCCAGTACTTC. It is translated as CSAITLAGRVETQYF.

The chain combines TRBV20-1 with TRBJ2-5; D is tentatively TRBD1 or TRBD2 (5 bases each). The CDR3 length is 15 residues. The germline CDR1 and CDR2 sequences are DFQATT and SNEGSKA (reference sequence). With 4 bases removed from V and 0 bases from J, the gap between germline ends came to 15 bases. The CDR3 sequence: CSATQTGTDQETQYF. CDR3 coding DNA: TGCAGTGCTACCCAGACCGGGACGGACCAAGAGACCCAGTACTTC.